This entry lists 28 T cell receptor beta chains sequenced from one sample in a study of response to subunit inactivated influenza vaccine. TCRdb independently ran MiXCR on the RT-PCR reads; one entry per CDR3 protein. This sample has about 530,000 distinct CDR3 sequences, with 10% to 15% found just once. The material sequenced was PBMCs from blood, taken 40 to 50 days after vaccination. Receptors originate from a middle-aged man who received an inactivated influenza vaccine.

This clonotype occurred a few times. The chain links TRBV5-1 to TRBJ2-7; D is perhaps TRBD2 (6 bases). Germline-derived CDR1 and CDR2 are SGHRS and YFSETQ. This CDR3 is 14 amino acids long. Trimming stripped 7 bases from V and 0 bases from J, with 14 bases between. The CDR3 DNA is TGCGCCAGCCGAGTGGAGGGTTACTCCTACGAGCAGTACTTC. Translating gives CASRVEGYSYEQYF.

The chain uses TRBV6-1 and TRBJ2-3; maybe TRBD1 (6 bases). Trimming stripped 7 bases from V and 3 bases from J, with 11 bases between. Germline V gene data show CDR1 as MNHNS and CDR2 as SASEGT. CDR3 size: 13 residues. In DNA form, the CDR3 reads TGTGCCAGCACCGACAGGACTACAGATACGCAGTATTTT. Amino acids: CASTDRTTDTQYF.

This clonotype was seen many times. The CDR3 reads CASSLGDRDLYNEQFF. The CDR3 region has the DNA TGTGCCAGCAGCTTAGGGGACAGGGACCTCTACAATGAGCAGTTCTTC. The V gene is TRBV7-9, the J gene TRBJ2-1, with 9 bases that match TRBD1. This CDR3 region has 16 residues. CDR1 and CDR2 (germline): SEHNR, FQNEAQ (reference sequence). J was trimmed by 3 bases and V by 1 base; bases with no gene match: 4.

This clonotype was detected many times. This chain joins TRBV10-3 and TRBJ2-1, with 9 bases that match TRBD1. V was pared by 1 base and J by 7 bases, with 5 bases of the junction left unmatched. This CDR3 has 15 amino acids. Germline-derived CDR1 and CDR2 are ENHRY and SYGVKD. The CDR3: CAISEWDRVGNEQFF. CDR3 sequence (DNA): TGTGCCATCAGTGAGTGGGACAGGGTGGGAAATGAGCAGTTCTTC.

There are many counts of this clonotype. The chain couples TRBV7-2 to TRBJ2-7; possibly TRBD1 or TRBD2 for D (5 bases each). Germline CDR1 reads SGHTA; CDR2 reads FQGNSA. Trimming removed 2 bases from V and 2 bases from J, with 10 bases in between. This CDR3 has 14 amino acids. The CDR3 loop reads CASSLSGATYEQYF. The CDR3 nucleotides read TGTGCCAGCAGCTTATCCGGGGCCACCTACGAGCAGTACTTC.

This clonotype was seen a handful of times. The chain links TRBV9 to TRBJ2-3; D is ambiguous. The CDR3 is 17 amino acids. In germline, CDR1 is SGDLS, CDR2 YYNGEE. V dropped 0 bases and J dropped 0 bases, with 14 bases sitting between them. The CDR3 loop is CASSVGQWLSSTDTQYF. The CDR3 DNA sequence: TGTGCCAGCAGCGTAGGTCAGTGGCTCTCTAGCACAGATACGCAGTATTTT.

V is TRBV7-2 and J is TRBJ2-5, with D perhaps TRBD2 (5 bases). V shed 0 bases and J shed 11 bases, with 16 bases lying between them. From germline, CDR1 is SGHTA and CDR2 FQGNSA. The CDR3 totals 14 residues. The CDR3 sequence is CASSLARVGGGQYF. The CDR3 bases are TGTGCCAGCAGCTTAGCTAGGGTCGGAGGTGGGCAGTACTTC.

This clonotype was seen repeatedly, ten times or more. This chain joins TRBV12-3 or TRBV12-4 and TRBJ2-7; TRBD2 might be the D (5 bases). Trimming removed 5 bases at V and 0 bases at J, with 8 bases between. This CDR3 spans 13 amino acids. The DNA of the CDR3 is TGTGCCAGCAGTATCGGGATCTCCTACGAGCAGTACTTC. Encoded protein: CASSIGISYEQYF.

With regard to this clonotype: The junction differs from germline at one of its ends, possibly a read error. The chain employs TRBV27 and TRBJ2-5; D is unclear. CDR3 length: 12 residues. The germline V gene has CDR1 MNHEY and CDR2 SMNVEV (reference sequence). CDR3 nucleotides: TGTGCCAGCTGGGAACCCCAAGGGACCCAGTACTTC. It yields the protein CASWEPQGTQYF.

This clonotype was counted between two and nine times. The chain employs TRBV5-1 and TRBJ2-7, with a tentative D call TRBD2 (6 bases). The germline V gene has CDR1 SGHRS and CDR2 YFSETQ. V was cut by 0 bases and J by 4 bases, with 11 bases left in between. The CDR3 runs to 14 residues. CDR3 coding DNA: TGCGCCAGCAGCTTGGTCGAGGGAGGTTACGAGCAGTACTTC. It translates to CASSLVEGGYEQYF.

This clonotype appeared many times. The chain has TRBV25-1 and TRBJ2-3, with D possibly matching TRBD1 (5 bases). CDR3 size: 14 residues. V lost 6 bases and J 4 bases, leaving 14 bases between the germline ends. Germline lookup yields CDR1 MGHDK and CDR2 SYGVNS. The CDR3 is CASRQGAVADTQYF. The CDR3 DNA reads as TGTGCCAGCAGGCAGGGTGCCGTCGCAGATACGCAGTATTTT.

The sample holds a few counts of this clonotype. The V gene is TRBV5-1, the J gene TRBJ2-7; D gene ambiguous. Looked up from germline, CDR1 is SGHRS and CDR2 is YFSETQ. V shed 7 bases and J shed 4 bases, with 18 bases lying between them. This CDR3 spans 14 amino acids. CDR3 residues: CASGNGPGVYEQYF. CDR3 nucleotide sequence: TGCGCCAGCGGCAACGGACCCGGAGTGTACGAGCAGTACTTC.

This clonotype came up a few times. This rearrangement joins TRBV7-6 to TRBJ2-3; 9 bases agree with TRBD2. V trimming: 1 base; J trimming: 1 base; junction bases outside the gene matches: 6. The CDR3 consists of 17 residues. Germline lookup yields CDR1 SGHVS and CDR2 FNYEAQ. This CDR3 is CASSLELAGDGTDTQYF. The CDR3, as DNA: TGTGCCAGCAGCTTAGAATTAGCGGGAGATGGCACAGATACGCAGTATTTT.

A few counts support this clonotype. Since no conserved phenylalanine or tryptophan closes the CDR3, a read error is the likely cause. This chain links TRBV15 with TRBJ2-1; 14 bases fit TRBD2. CDR3 length: 15 residues. Germline lookup yields CDR1 LNHNV and CDR2 YYDKDF (reference sequence). After removal of 4 bases from V and 10 bases from J, the junction contained 6 bases not matched to a gene. CDR3 in amino acids: CATSTGLAGGKEQFL. CDR3 in DNA: TGTGCCACCAGCACCGGACTAGCGGGGGGCAAGGAGCAGTTCCTC.

The chain recombines TRBV11-3 with TRBJ2-3; 13 bases match TRBD2. Germline loops: CDR1 SGHNT, CDR2 YENEEA. V shed 5 bases, J shed 4 bases, and the junction held 6 bases outside the gene matches. The CDR3 covers 16 residues. The CDR3 region has the DNA TGTGCCAGCAGCCACGGACTAGCGGGAGCCCCAGATACGCAGTATTTT. Amino acids: CASSHGLAGAPDTQYF.

This clonotype was detected a few times. This rearrangement joins TRBV5-1 to TRBJ2-1; D tentatively fits TRBD1 or TRBD2 (5 bases each). Trimming took off 4 bases at V and 0 bases at J, with 14 bases between the two ends. The CDR3 has 16 amino acids. The V gene's germline CDR1 is SGHRS and CDR2 YFSETQ. The CDR3 DNA sequence: TGCGCCAGCAGCCCCGGGACCCTTGTCTCCTACAATGAGCAGTTCTTC. It codes for CASSPGTLVSYNEQFF.

The gene calls are TRBV2 and TRBJ2-3; D unresolved. The CDR3 is 14 amino acids. V lost 1 base and J 8 bases, leaving 13 bases between the germline ends. Germline V gene lookup returns CDR1 SNHLY and CDR2 FYNNEI. This chain's CDR3 is CASSEGVASSTQYF. The CDR3 DNA reads as TGTGCCAGCAGTGAAGGAGTAGCATCTAGTACGCAGTATTTT.

The chain recombines TRBV6-2 or TRBV6-3 with TRBJ2-6, with D perhaps matching TRBD2 (6 bases). This CDR3 contains 18 residues. The V gene lost 7 bases and the J gene lost 0 bases, with 19 bases spanning the gap. The germline gives CDR1 MNHEY, CDR2 SVGEGT. The CDR3: CASTRHRGLSSGANVLTF. CDR3 bases: TGTGCCAGCACCCGACACCGGGGGTTAAGCTCTGGGGCCAACGTCCTGACTTTC.

The V and J genes are TRBV6-5 and TRBJ2-1; D uncertain. There are 15 residues in the CDR3. V was trimmed by 2 bases and J by 0 bases, leaving 8 bases between them. Germline CDR1 and CDR2: MNHEY and SVGAGI. CDR3 nucleotides: TGTGCCAGCAGTTACCCCACGGGCTCCTACAATGAGCAGTTCTTC. Its translation is CASSYPTGSYNEQFF.

This clonotype was found a few times. CDR3 amino acids: CASSSRLPGNTEAFF. Written as DNA, the CDR3 is TGTGCCAGCAGTTCTAGACTGCCTGGGAACACTGAAGCTTTCTTT. J is TRBJ1-1 and V is TRBV28, with D uncertain. The CDR3 consists of 15 residues. With 4 bases removed from V and 1 base from J, the gap between germline ends came to 13 bases. CDR1 MDHEN and CDR2 SYDVKM come from the germline V gene.

The J gene is TRBJ2-7, the V gene TRBV7-2; D may be TRBD2 (6 bases). The CDR3 covers 14 residues. Germline CDR1 SGHTA, CDR2 FQGNSA. V lost 5 bases and J lost 1, with 12 bases in between. The CDR3 here is CASSQEGWSYEQYF. The CDR3 nucleotides read TGTGCCAGCAGCCAGGAGGGGTGGTCCTACGAGCAGTACTTC.

This clonotype was seen more than once but under ten times. J is TRBJ2-1 and V is TRBV20-1; 11 nucleotides line up with TRBD1. The length of the CDR3 is 15 residues. Germline assignment: CDR1 DFQATT and CDR2 SNEGSKA (reference sequence). Germline trimming cut 1 base from V and 6 bases from J; bases unmatched to any gene: 5. CDR3 residues: CSARAWTGGFNEQFF. The CDR3 DNA is TGCAGTGCTAGAGCGTGGACAGGGGGCTTCAATGAGCAGTTCTTC.

The V gene is TRBV20-1, the J gene TRBJ2-3; D possibly corresponds to TRBD2 (6 bases). Trimming took 1 base from V and 1 from J, leaving 21 bases between them. The CDR3 loop spans 18 amino acids. From germline, CDR1 is DFQATT and CDR2 SNEGSKA (reference sequence). The CDR3 sequence: CSARAMPGLGGGTDTQYF. The CDR3 DNA reads TGCAGTGCTAGAGCCATGCCGGGACTCGGCGGGGGCACAGATACGCAGTATTTT.

J is TRBJ1-2 and V is TRBV12-3 or TRBV12-4; 7 nucleotides align to TRBD1. V shed 7 bases, J shed 8 bases, and the junction held 10 bases outside the gene matches. This CDR3 is built from 13 residues. The CDR3 region has the DNA TGTGCCAGCAAGAGAGGGGGCCCCGGGGGCTACACCTTC. Translation gives CASKRGGPGGYTF.

This rearrangement joins TRBV5-1 to TRBJ2-2; tentatively, D is TRBD1 (6 bases). V was cut by 4 bases and J by 8 bases, with 15 bases left in between. In germline, CDR1 is SGHRS, CDR2 YFSETQ. This CDR3 is 14 amino acids long. CDR3 sequence reads: CASSRDTSTGELFF. Written as DNA, the CDR3 is TGCGCCAGCAGCCGGGACACCTCGACAGGGGAGCTGTTTTTT.

This clonotype has a handful of counts. The rearrangement uses TRBV5-1 and TRBJ2-5; no firm D call. CDR3 length equals 13 residues. Trimming removed 5 bases at V and 4 bases at J, with 12 bases between. Germline V CDR1 and CDR2: SGHRS, YFSETQ. The CDR3 bases are TGCGCCAGCAGGGCCCTGGCTATAGAGACCCAGTACTTC. This codes for CASRALAIETQYF.

This clonotype was detected only a few times. The CDR3 reads CASSQGRQGPYEQYF. In DNA, the CDR3 is TGCGCCAGCAGCCAGGGGCGACAGGGTCCCTACGAGCAGTACTTC. The J gene is TRBJ2-7, the V gene TRBV4-3, with 7 bases lining up with TRBD1. The germline V gene encodes CDR1 LGHNA and CDR2 YSLEER. The V and J ends lost 3 bases and 2 bases, in that order; junction bases with no gene match: 7. The CDR3 spans 15 residues.

This sequence joins TRBV7-9 and TRBJ2-2, with 9 bases aligning to TRBD2. CDR1 is SEHNR, CDR2 FQNEAQ, per germline (reference sequence). The CDR3 extends over 16 amino acids. Trimming took 5 bases from V and 6 from J; bases not matched to a gene: 10. The CDR3 protein is CASSPTGTSNPGELFF. CDR3 coding DNA: TGTGCCAGCAGCCCAACCGGGACTAGCAACCCCGGGGAGCTGTTTTTT.